A single sample is the source of the 32 T cell receptor beta chains below, sequenced in a study of cytomegalovirus exposure and HLA in healthy donors. Primers: 60 Vbeta forward and 13 Jbeta reverse. Libraries were prepared by immunoSEQ multiplex PCR; TCRdb keeps only in-frame clonotypes and omits some of them. The listing contains roughly 70,000 clones. Input material: PBMCs. The receptors shown here come from a female donor in good health and CMV-seropositive.

The gene calls are TRBV20-1 and TRBJ2-7; D gene ambiguous. V gave up 6 bases and J gave up 4 bases, with 10 bases separating them. CDR3 size: 11 residues. Germline values: CDR1 DFQATT, CDR2 SNEGSKA (reference sequence). CDR3 sequence: CSAPRGYEQYF. In nucleotides, the CDR3 is TGCAGTGCCCCGAGAGGATACGAGCAGTACTTC.

J is TRBJ1-1 and V is TRBV19; TRBD1 is a possible D gene (6 bases). With 5 bases removed from V and 0 bases from J, the gap between germline ends came to 10 bases. This CDR3 has 14 residues. Germline assignment: CDR1 LNHDA and CDR2 SQIVND (reference sequence). The CDR3: CASSQGHLNTEAFF. The CDR3 bases are TGTGCCAGTAGTCAGGGACATCTGAACACTGAAGCTTTCTTT.

The chain joins TRBV6-1 to TRBJ1-5, with D uncertain. There are 13 residues in the CDR3. Trimming cost V 7 bases and J 4 bases, with 11 bases left between them. Germline V lookup: CDR1 MNHNS, CDR2 SASEGT. The CDR3 region has the DNA TGTGCCAGCAAGGCAGGATTAAATCAGCCCCAGCATTTT. It specifies CASKAGLNQPQHF.

The rearrangement joins TRBV1 to TRBJ2-7; the table's D call TRBD1 went unverified against the DNA. TRBV1 is a known pseudogene. CDR3 size: 21 residues. CDR3 loop: CTSSQTRSGTGGYTTPYEQYF. In DNA, the CDR3 is TGCACCAGCAGCCAAACTCGAAGCGGGACAGGGGGCTATACCACCCCTTACGAGCAGTACTTC.

J is TRBJ2-7 and V is TRBV5-1, with a tentative D call TRBD1 (6 bases). The CDR3 is 13 residues long. Looked up from germline, CDR1 is SGHRS and CDR2 is YFSETQ. Trimming shortened V by 0 bases and J by 7 bases, and 11 bases separated the two germline ends. CDR3: CASSLASQGEQYF. The CDR3 DNA reads TGCGCCAGCAGCTTGGCTAGCCAGGGGGAGCAGTACTTC.

This rearrangement joins TRBV18 to TRBJ1-1; D is undetermined. Trimming took 3 bases from V and 1 from J, leaving 15 bases between them. CDR1 is KGHSH and CDR2 is LQKENI in the germline V gene. The CDR3 sequence is 16 residues long. CDR3 amino acids: CASSPTGTISNTEAFF. In DNA, the CDR3 is TGTGCCAGCTCACCTACCGGAACTATCTCGAACACTGAAGCTTTCTTT.

V usage is TRBV14 and J usage is TRBJ2-3, with D tentatively TRBD2 (5 bases). V lost 4 bases to trimming and J lost 3 bases, with 17 bases between them. The germline CDR1 and CDR2 sequences are SGHDN and FVKESK. This CDR3 contains 16 residues. In DNA form, the CDR3 reads TGTGCCAGCAGCCCCGAGCCGGGAATTGTTACAGATACGCAGTATTTT. Translation gives CASSPEPGIVTDTQYF. Full variable domain (outside the CDR3, taken from reference TRBV14 and TRBJ2-3): EAGVTQFPSHSVIEKGQTVTLRCDPISGHDNLYWYRRVMGKEIKFLLHFVKESKQDESGMPNNRFLAERTGGTYSTLKVQPAELEDSGVYFCASSPEPGIVTDTQYFGPGTRLTVL.

V usage is TRBV5-1 and J usage is TRBJ1-1, with no clear D. There are 15 residues in the CDR3. CDR1 SGHRS and CDR2 YFSETQ come from the germline V gene. Trimming left V 3 bases short and J 0 bases short, with 12 bases between. CDR3 sequence: CASSSKGEVNTEAFF. The CDR3 nucleotides are TGCGCCAGCAGCTCCAAAGGTGAGGTGAACACTGAAGCTTTCTTT.

The J gene is TRBJ2-1, the V gene TRBV7-2; tentatively, D is TRBD1 (5 bases). V was trimmed by 2 bases and J by 9 bases, leaving 8 bases between them. Germline lookup yields CDR1 SGHTA and CDR2 FQGNSA. The CDR3 runs 12 residues. CDR3 sequence: CASSLSRGEQFF. The CDR3 DNA follows: TGTGCCAGCAGCTTAAGTAGGGGTGAGCAGTTCTTC.

The gene calls are TRBV6-4 and TRBJ2-2; D is possibly TRBD1 (5 bases). Trimming removed 4 bases at V and 0 bases at J, with 6 bases between. CDR3 length: 14 amino acids. Germline V gene lookup returns CDR1 MRHNA and CDR2 SNTAGT. CDR3 DNA sequence: TGTGCCAGCAGTGCGACAGCGAACACCGGGGAGCTGTTTTTT. Translated, it gives CASSATANTGELFF.

The chain combines TRBV6-5 with TRBJ2-7, with 11 bases that match TRBD1. The V gene end was trimmed by 6 bases and the J gene end by 7 bases; junction bases not matched to a gene: 8. CDR3 length: 14 residues. Germline V gives CDR1 MNHEY, CDR2 SVGAGI. This CDR3 reads CASSLGQGADEQYF. As DNA, the CDR3 is TGTGCCAGCAGCCTTGGACAGGGGGCGGATGAGCAGTACTTC.

The V gene is TRBV28, the J gene TRBJ1-5, with 12 bases aligning to TRBD1. The CDR3 extends over 16 amino acids. The germline CDR1 and CDR2 sequences are MDHEN and SYDVKM. V was clipped by 2 bases and J by 7 bases; unmatched bases: 6. The CDR3 reads CASSLRAGQGAQPQHF. In nucleotides, the CDR3 is TGTGCCAGCAGTTTACGGGCGGGACAGGGGGCCCAGCCCCAGCATTTT.

This chain links TRBV2 with TRBJ2-7; D might be TRBD1 (6 bases). CDR1 and CDR2 from the germline V gene are SNHLY and FYNNEI. Trimming removed 6 bases from V and 6 bases from J, with 12 bases in between. The CDR3 has 12 residues. The CDR3 here is CASSGTSLEQYF. The CDR3 DNA follows: TGTGCCAGCAGCGGGACATCTCTCGAGCAGTACTTC.

The chain recombines TRBV7-9 with TRBJ2-3; D is undetermined. The CDR3 has 14 amino acids. Germline V lookup: CDR1 SEHNR, CDR2 FQNEAQ (reference sequence). Deletions cut 5 bases from V and 7 bases from J, with 16 bases between. CDR3 sequence reads: CASSAVGASNTQYF. Written as DNA, the CDR3 is TGTGCCAGCAGCGCGGTAGGTGCTTCGAATACGCAGTATTTT.

The CDR3 loop is CASSLRPTGNYGYTF. The CDR3 DNA reads TGCGCCAGCAGCTTGAGGCCAACAGGGAACTATGGCTACACCTTC. The chain carries TRBV5-1 and TRBJ1-2, with TRBD1 as a possible D gene (6 bases). V was pared by 1 base and J by 2 bases, with 12 bases between. CDR3 length: 15 residues. Germline V gene sequence: CDR1 SGHRS, CDR2 YFSETQ.

The V and J genes are TRBV6-5 and TRBJ2-5; D not resolved. The J call may be wrong; the DNA end is better matched by TRBJ2-7. This CDR3 contains 14 residues. Germline lookup yields CDR1 MNHEY and CDR2 SVGAGI. DNA for the CDR3: TGTGCCAGCAGTTCGCTTATGAGCTCCTACGAGCAGTACTTC. This encodes CASSSLMSSYEQYF.

V gene TRBV28 combines with J gene TRBJ2-1; D may be TRBD2 (6 bases). This CDR3 is built from 13 residues. CDR1 and CDR2 (germline): MDHEN, SYDVKM. The ends were cut back, 2 bases at V and 8 bases at J, with 10 bases in the middle. The CDR3 DNA reads TGTGCCAGCAGTTTAGGAGGGAGCTATGAGCAGTTCTTC. As protein: CASSLGGSYEQFF.

CDR3 protein: CASSPTGGWETQYF. CDR3 DNA: TGTGCCAGCAGCCCCACTGGAGGGTGGGAGACCCAGTACTTC. The chain couples TRBV5-6 to TRBJ2-5, with a weak D call TRBD2 (6 bases). The CDR3 loop spans 14 amino acids. Per the germline V gene, CDR1 is SGHDT and CDR2 is YYEEEE. V lost 4 bases and J 5 bases, leaving 15 bases between the germline ends.

This rearrangement joins TRBV18 to TRBJ2-1, with D possibly TRBD1 on 6 matching bases. The CDR3 sequence is 15 residues long. V dropped 4 bases and J dropped 6 bases, with 16 bases sitting between them. CDR1 KGHSH and CDR2 LQKENI come from the germline V gene. The CDR3 protein is CASSQIQGRGNEQFF. The CDR3, as DNA: TGTGCCAGCTCACAAATACAGGGACGAGGCAATGAGCAGTTCTTC.

This chain joins TRBV15 and TRBJ2-5; TRBD2 aligns across 7 bases. CDR3 size: 11 residues. The germline CDR1 and CDR2 sequences are LNHNV and YYDKDF (reference sequence). With 6 bases clipped from V and 7 bases from J, the junction kept 2 bases outside the gene matches. The CDR3 DNA is TGTGCCACCAGTGGGAGGGGGACCCAGTACTTC. Its protein product is CATSGRGTQYF.

The chain carries TRBV7-2 and TRBJ2-1; TRBD2 matches 8 bases. This CDR3 comprises 12 residues. J gave up 12 bases and V 4 bases, and 5 bases lay outside the gene matches. In germline, CDR1 is SGHTA, CDR2 FQGNSA. The CDR3 coding sequence is TGTGCCAGCAGCTCACAGCGGGGGTTGCAGTTCTTC. It yields the protein CASSSQRGLQFF.

The genes are TRBV7-8 and TRBJ2-1; 10 nucleotides match TRBD1. The CDR3 extends over 15 amino acids. After removal of 5 bases from V and 7 bases from J, the junction contained 8 bases not matched to a gene. Germline lookup yields CDR1 SGHVS and CDR2 FQNEAQ. This CDR3 is CASSPDRGLRNEQFF. The CDR3 DNA sequence: TGTGCCAGCAGCCCGGACAGGGGGTTACGGAATGAGCAGTTCTTC.

The chain carries TRBV7-2 and TRBJ2-2; weak D call: TRBD2 (5 bases). V was shortened by 6 bases and J by 4 bases, with 12 bases between the two germline ends. Germline-derived CDR1 and CDR2 are SGHTA and FQGNSA. The CDR3 sequence is 14 residues long. CDR3 sequence (DNA): TGTGCCAGCAGACCACCTCTAGCCACCGGGGAGCTGTTTTTT. This codes for CASRPPLATGELFF.

The gene calls are TRBV5-1 and TRBJ1-4; the D is unclear. Germline values: CDR1 SGHRS, CDR2 YFSETQ. Deletions cut 0 bases from V and 8 bases from J, with 11 bases between. CDR3 length: 14 residues. The CDR3 is CASSLGPAGEKLFF. Written as DNA, the CDR3 is TGCGCCAGCAGCTTGGGTCCTGCGGGGGAAAAACTGTTTTTT.

The CDR3 here is CASSQEFGTYYNEQFF. The CDR3 bases are TGCGCCAGCAGCCAAGAGTTTGGGACTTACTACAATGAGCAGTTCTTC. The V gene is TRBV4-3, the J gene TRBJ2-1, with D maybe TRBD2 (6 bases). Germline V lookup: CDR1 LGHNA, CDR2 YSLEER. The CDR3 runs to 16 residues. V lost 0 bases and J lost 3, with 12 bases in between.

The gene calls are TRBV6-6 and TRBJ2-7; TRBD1 aligns across 7 bases. After removal of 6 bases from V and 4 bases from J, the junction contained 9 bases not matched to a gene. This CDR3 is 14 amino acids long. CDR1 and CDR2 (germline): MNHNY, SVGAGI (reference sequence). The CDR3 spells CASSSGQWDYEQYF. The DNA of the CDR3 is TGTGCCAGCAGCTCGGGACAGTGGGATTACGAGCAGTACTTC.

The CDR3 nucleotides are TGTGCCAGCAGCCAACAGAATAGCGGGAGCCCGGCTGGGGAGCTGTTTTTT. It encodes CASSQQNSGSPAGELFF. The chain recombines TRBV4-2 with TRBJ2-2, with 9 bases aligning to TRBD2. The V and J ends lost 2 bases and 8 bases, in that order; junction bases with no gene match: 12. CDR1 and CDR2 (germline): LGHNA, YNFKEQ. The CDR3 contains 17 residues.

For the CDR3, the DNA is TGCGCCAGCAGCTTGGAGCTAGCCAAAAACATTCAGTACTTC. Translating gives CASSLELAKNIQYF. This chain connects TRBV5-1 to TRBJ2-4; D remains unclear. Germline-derived CDR1 and CDR2 are SGHRS and YFSETQ. V shed 0 bases and J shed 0 bases, with 4 bases lying between them. This CDR3 contains 14 residues.

V is TRBV9 and J is TRBJ2-7; the match to TRBD2 covers 7 bases. Germline CDR1 reads SGDLS; CDR2 reads YYNGEE. With 4 bases clipped from V and 5 bases from J, the junction kept 9 bases outside the gene matches. This CDR3 contains 14 residues. Written as DNA, the CDR3 is TGTGCCAGCAGCCCCGGACTAGGTGGCCACGAGCAGTACTTC. Its protein is CASSPGLGGHEQYF.

This rearrangement joins TRBV4-3 to TRBJ1-4, with 7 bases identical to TRBD1. This CDR3 contains 17 residues. Germline assignment: CDR1 LGHNA and CDR2 YSLEER. V was clipped by 1 base and J by 4 bases; unmatched bases: 9. CDR3 DNA: TGCGCCAGCAGCCAAGCCGCCGGGACAGCTTATAATGAAAAACTGTTTTTT. Its translation is CASSQAAGTAYNEKLFF.

The chain uses TRBV19 and TRBJ1-1; 9 bases are a match to TRBD1. V was pared by 4 bases and J by 1 base, with 10 bases of the junction left unmatched. The CDR3 totals 17 residues. Germline CDR1 reads LNHDA; CDR2 reads SQIVND (reference sequence). The CDR3 protein is CASSNLQGAGRNTEAFF. The CDR3 bases are TGTGCCAGTAGTAATTTACAGGGGGCCGGGCGGAACACTGAAGCTTTCTTT.

The chain employs TRBV29-1 and TRBJ2-7; D possibly corresponds to TRBD2 (6 bases). V shed 7 bases and J shed 3 bases, with 7 bases lying between them. The CDR3 extends over 10 amino acids. Germline CDR1 and CDR2: SQVTM and ANQGSEA. CDR3 sequence: CSGGDYEQYF. DNA of the CDR3: TGCAGCGGGGGGGACTACGAGCAGTACTTC.